The rows below give T cell receptor beta chains drawn from one sample of a study of T-cell memory formation after mild COVID-19. TCRdb independently ran MiXCR on the 5' RACE reads; one entry per CDR3 protein. The sample lists about 340,000 distinct CDR3 sequences, under 15% occurring once. Material for sequencing was PBMCs or a T cell subset sorted from them (not recorded which). The receptor source for this set is a man younger than 35 who had mild COVID-19 (a few samples of this study predate the infection). Cell type and time point are not known. Both conserved end residues are part of each CDR3. The D gene is left open where the match is weak. Some rows have no size entry. The others give once, few or many, or a class for an expanded clone.

d_gene	v_gene	abundance	j_gene	CDR3nt	CDR3aa
.	TRBV6-2/TRBV6-3	many	TRBJ1-5	TGTGCCAGCAGCCTGGAGGGTAGCAATCAGCCCCAGCATTTT	CASSLEGSNQPQHF
TRBD2	TRBV7-6	many	TRBJ2-1	TGTGCCAGCAGCCGACTAGCGGGGGGCAGGAGCTCCTACAATGAGCAGTTCTTC	CASSRLAGGRSSYNEQFF
.	TRBV7-9	many	TRBJ1-4	TGTGCCAGCACCCTGGGGGAAAAACTGTTTTTT	CASTLGEKLFF
TRBD2	TRBV20-1	.	TRBJ2-1	TGCAGTGCTAGAGACATTGCTAGCGGACCTATGGGGGAGCAGTTCTTC	CSARDIASGPMGEQFF
TRBD2	TRBV18	.	TRBJ2-3	TGTGCCAGCTCCCCACCTAGCGGGGGGGGAGATACGCAGTATTTT	CASSPPSGGGDTQYF
.	TRBV5-1	few	TRBJ1-5	TGCGCCAGCAGCTCGGACGGTACCAATCAGCCCCAGCATTTT	CASSSDGTNQPQHF
.	TRBV7-2	.	TRBJ1-2	TGTGCCAGCAGCTTAGTTAGGGAAATAAACTATGGCTACACCTTC	CASSLVREINYGYTF
.	TRBV12-3/TRBV12-4	.	TRBJ1-1	TGTGCCAGCAGTTTAGCCGAATACAGCAGGAACACTGAAGCTTTCTTT	CASSLAEYSRNTEAFF
TRBD2	TRBV7-6	few	TRBJ2-5	TGTGCCAGCAGCCCGCTGCGGACTAGCGGGGAGACCCAGTACTTC	CASSPLRTSGETQYF
TRBD2	TRBV20-1	once	TRBJ2-2	TGCAGTGCTAGATATGGCGGGGGAACCGGGGAGCTGTTTTTT	CSARYGGGTGELFF
TRBD2	TRBV10-3	many	TRBJ2-1	TGTGCCATCAGCCCGGGGGGAGCGGGTGGGGATGAGCAGTTCTTC	CAISPGGAGGDEQFF
TRBD2	TRBV10-3	few	TRBJ2-3	TGTGCCATCAGCGCCGGCTTAGCGGGGGGGAGCACAGATACGCAGTATTTT	CAISAGLAGGSTDTQYF
.	TRBV5-1	.	TRBJ1-1	TGCGCCAGCAGCTTGGCGACAAGAGAGGAAGCTTTCTTT	CASSLATREEAFF
.	TRBV5-1	few	TRBJ2-3	TGCGCCAGCAGCTTGACGGGGAACACAGATACGCAGTATTTT	CASSLTGNTDTQYF
.	TRBV5-5	many	TRBJ2-3	TGTGCCAGCAGCTTAACGGCAGATACGCAGTATTTT	CASSLTADTQYF
TRBD1	TRBV19	few	TRBJ2-6	TGTGCCAGTAGTAGGGCAGGACAGGAAAGCTCTGGGGCCAACGTCCTGACTTTC	CASSRAGQESSGANVLTF
.	TRBV7-6	once	TRBJ2-6	TGTGCCAGCAGCTTAGAAATCGGACTTGATTTCTCTGGGGCCAACGTCCTGACTTTC	CASSLEIGLDFSGANVLTF
.	TRBV6-5	.	TRBJ2-1	TGTGCCAGCAGTCAAAGCTCAGGGTTCAATGAGCAGTTCTTC	CASSQSSGFNEQFF
TRBD1	TRBV24-1	.	TRBJ1-2	TGTGCCACCAGTGACCCGCAAGGGACAGGGGACGGCTACACCTTC	CATSDPQGTGDGYTF
.	TRBV4-1	few	TRBJ1-1	TGCGCCAGCACGGGACGGGGCTTGGCTTTCTTT	CASTGRGLAFF
TRBD2	TRBV10-3	.	TRBJ2-5	TGTGCCATCAGTGAGCCGTACGGTAGCGGGGGGGAAGAGACCCAGTACTTC	CAISEPYGSGGEETQYF
.	TRBV20-1	.	TRBJ1-3	TGCAGTGCTAGAGATTCGGGGGCTGGAAACACCATATATTTT	CSARDSGAGNTIYF
.	TRBV20-1	few	TRBJ2-5	TGCAGTGCTGGAGGGACTGCAGAGACCCAGTACTTC	CSAGGTAETQYF
.	TRBV28	few	TRBJ1-1	TGTGCCAGCAGTTTATCGGGCAGGGCAGCTTTCTTT	CASSLSGRAAFF
.	TRBV18	many	TRBJ1-2	TGTGCCAGCTCACCGACTCTACACTATGGCTACACCTTC	CASSPTLHYGYTF
.	TRBV12-3/TRBV12-4	few	TRBJ2-1	TGTGCCAGCAATGAGGACAGCACCTCCTACAATGAGCAGTTCTTC	CASNEDSTSYNEQFF
TRBD2	TRBV20-1	many	TRBJ2-3	TGCAGTGCTCCGAGCTTGGGGGAGCGGGGGACCACAGATACGCAGTATTTT	CSAPSLGERGTTDTQYF
TRBD1	TRBV7-2	.	TRBJ1-2	TGTGCCAGCAGCCGACAGGGGGGCTATGGCTACACCTTC	CASSRQGGYGYTF
.	TRBV10-3	few	TRBJ1-2	TGTGCCATCAGTGAGTCGAGACTTCGGACGGAGAACTATGGCTACACCTTC	CAISESRLRTENYGYTF
.	TRBV6-2/TRBV6-3	few	TRBJ2-2	TGTGCCAGTGCGGAGGGGGGCACCGGGGAGCTGTTTTTT	CASAEGGTGELFF
.	TRBV3-1	few	TRBJ2-5	TGTGCCAGCAGCCAAGTTAATTCAGGGGGGCTAGAGACCCAGTACTTC	CASSQVNSGGLETQYF
.	TRBV7-3	.	TRBJ1-6	TGTGCCAGCAGCTTAACAGGACAAGGGGGATCACCCCTCCACTTT	CASSLTGQGGSPLHF
.	TRBV3-1	many	TRBJ2-3	TGTGCCAGCAGCCAAGTTACCACAGATACGCAGTATTTT	CASSQVTTDTQYF
TRBD1	TRBV12-3/TRBV12-4	.	TRBJ2-5	TGTGCCAGCAGTTCCTCGGACGGACAGGGGAAGACCCAGTACTTC	CASSSSDGQGKTQYF
.	TRBV6-5	.	TRBJ1-5	TGTGCCAGCAAAGGTCAGGACAATCAGCCCCAGCATTTT	CASKGQDNQPQHF
.	TRBV4-1	.	TRBJ1-5	TGCGCCAGCAGCCAAGATCAGATCAATCAGCCCCAGCATTTT	CASSQDQINQPQHF
.	TRBV19	few	TRBJ2-2	TGTGCCAGTAGTTGGGTACCCACCGGGGAGCTGTTTTTT	CASSWVPTGELFF
TRBD2	TRBV15	many	TRBJ2-5	TGTGCCACCAGCAGACGGCGGGGGGTTGAGACCCAGTACTTC	CATSRRRGVETQYF
.	TRBV5-1	many	TRBJ2-3	TGCGCCAGCAGCTTGGCCGGTGCTAGCACAGATACGCAGTATTTT	CASSLAGASTDTQYF
.	TRBV6-5	.	TRBJ1-6	TGTGCCAGCAGTTCCGCATTCATGGGACCCCTCCACTTT	CASSSAFMGPLHF
.	TRBV4-1	few	TRBJ2-1	TGCGCCAGCAGCCGAGGACAGGGAGGGTTGGGTGAGCAGTTCTTC	CASSRGQGGLGEQFF
TRBD1	TRBV7-9	.	TRBJ2-3	TGTGCCAGCAGCTTCCAGCCGGGACAGGGGGCAAATACGCAGTATTTT	CASSFQPGQGANTQYF
.	TRBV5-1	few	TRBJ1-2	TGCGCCAGCAGCTTGGGTTACGGTACGCGGGGGCTAACGGCTCTTGGCTACACCTTC	CASSLGYGTRGLTALGYTF
.	TRBV7-2	.	TRBJ1-1	TGTGCCAGCAGCTTAGCGGAAGTGGGAGCTTTCTTT	CASSLAEVGAFF
.	TRBV4-1	few	TRBJ2-2	TGCGCCAGCAGCCAAGACCGGTCGGCCGGCACCGGGGAGCTGTTTTTT	CASSQDRSAGTGELFF
.	TRBV4-3	.	TRBJ2-3	TGCGCCAGCAGCCAACGGCCCAGCACAGATACGCAGTATTTT	CASSQRPSTDTQYF
.	TRBV6-5	.	TRBJ1-5	TGTGCCAGCAGGGACCTACTCGGGGGGCCCCAGCATTTT	CASRDLLGGPQHF
.	TRBV18	.	TRBJ2-7	TGTGCCAGCTCACCCCGGGACACCTCTGTCTCCTACGAGCAGTACTTC	CASSPRDTSVSYEQYF
TRBD1	TRBV10-3	few	TRBJ1-1	TGTGCCACCAGGCTGGGGACAGGCGAGACTGAAGCTTTCTTT	CATRLGTGETEAFF
TRBD1	TRBV6-1	.	TRBJ2-2	TGTGCCAGTGGCACAGGGGGCGACACCGGGGAGCTGTTTTTT	CASGTGGDTGELFF